In this sample, the clone carrying this TCR beta chain is medium-sized. No antigen is known for it. Multiplex PCR with BIOMED2 TRB-A/B primer pools amplified TRB rearrangements. TCRdb used MiXCR to reprocess the multiplex PCR reads, holding one entry per CDR3 protein. The sample shows approximately 10,000 distinct CDR3 sequences, roughly 30% of them seen only once. The sample is drawn from a study of T and B cells in COVID-19 patients. The wider study: Median age was approximately 33 years in the recovered cohort and around 64 years in the active-infection cohort. Findings of the study overall: Exclusive to the recovered cohort were some 2,300 TCR clusters, 25 to 35 of them with low generation probability. Few blood samples existed from mildly ill patients during symptoms or early in severe cases. No sequencing was yet done of CD4+, regulatory or CD8+ subsets, or of SARS-CoV-2-responsive or tetramer+ sorted cells.

The CDR3 runs to 13 residues. Trimming shortened V by 5 bases and J by 2 bases, and 10 bases separated the two germline ends. Looked up from germline, CDR1 is SGHNT and CDR2 is YENEEA. Each TRB amplification used 250-500 ng of genomic DNA from blood. Input material: blood. The chain joins TRBV11-3 to TRBJ2-7; D not certain. This sequence originates from a human donor who had recovered from COVID-19. CDR3 coding DNA: TGTGCCAGCAGCCGTGGTGGGCCCTACGAGCAGTACGTC. Residues: CASSRGGPYEQYV.